The T cell receptor (beta chain) described here comes from a study of cytomegalovirus exposure and HLA in healthy donors. General study points: In a later analysis, most CMV-associated TCR beta chains appeared HLA-restricted. Through in vitro validation, a few CMV-associated chains were shown to be specific for CMV antigens. Some public TCRs appeared in many individuals, while most sequences were rare. The listing of 150 to 200 TCR beta chains classed them as cytomegalovirus-associated.

A word on this clone: The target antigen is unknown.

Germline V CDR1 and CDR2: SGHAT, FQNNGV. This CDR3 comprises 13 residues. Between the trimmed V and J ends, which lost 6 bases and 0 bases, there was a span of 7 bases. 60 Vbeta and 13 Jbeta primers were used in PCR. The data were produced by immunoSEQ multiplex PCR, yet TCRdb's version contains in-frame clones alone and is incomplete. The profile shows around 150,000 clones, around 79% of them singletons. The origin of this receptor is a man between 35 and 55 years old in good health and CMV-seronegative. The sample consisted of PBMCs. The genes are TRBV11-2 and TRBJ2-3; D is perhaps TRBD1 (6 bases). This chain's CDR3 is CASRQGSTDTQYF. Here the CDR3 DNA reads TGTGCCAGCAGACAGGGTAGCACAGATACGCAGTATTTT.